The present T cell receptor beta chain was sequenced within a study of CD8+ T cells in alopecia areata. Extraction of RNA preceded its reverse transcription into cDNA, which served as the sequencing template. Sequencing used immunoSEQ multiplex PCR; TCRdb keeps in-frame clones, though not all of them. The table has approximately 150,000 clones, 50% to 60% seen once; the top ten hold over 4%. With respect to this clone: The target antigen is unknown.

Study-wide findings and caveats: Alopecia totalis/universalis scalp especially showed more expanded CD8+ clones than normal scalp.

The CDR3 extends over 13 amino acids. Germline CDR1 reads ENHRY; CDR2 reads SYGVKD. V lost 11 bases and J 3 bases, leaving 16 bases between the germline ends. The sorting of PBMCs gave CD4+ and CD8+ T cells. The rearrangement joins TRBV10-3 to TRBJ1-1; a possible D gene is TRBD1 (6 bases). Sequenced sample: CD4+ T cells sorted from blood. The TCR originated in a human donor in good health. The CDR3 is CAAGASSDTEAFF. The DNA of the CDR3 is TGTGCCGCGGGGGCGTCATCGGACACTGAAGCTTTCTTT.